This T cell receptor beta chain emerged from a study of OX40 agonist ivuxolimab in advanced cancers. Study findings and constraints: Normalized T-cell clonal expansion was also low in some nonresponders.

Concerning this clone itself: Its antigen is not known.

Only in-frame clones appear in the TCRdb table, and some are missing; sequencing was by immunoSEQ multiplex PCR. This table holds about 80,000 clones, 94% found once. The CDR3 covers 13 residues. Looked up from germline, CDR1 is SGHVS and CDR2 is FNYEAQ. J gave up 10 bases and V 5 bases, and 8 bases lay outside the gene matches. The sequenced sample was CD4+ or CD8+ T cells sorted from blood, obtained in a trial of the OX40 agonist ivuxolimab. The J gene is TRBJ2-1, the V gene TRBV7-6; TRBD2 matches 7 bases. This receptor was taken from an adult with an advanced solid tumor such as melanoma, head and neck, liver or kidney cancer. The CDR3: CASSAGARTEQFF. CDR3 DNA sequence: TGTGCCAGCAGCGCGGGAGCACGGACCGAGCAGTTCTTC.